This T cell receptor beta chain was observed in a study of blood T cells in healthy people across ages. The use of a sample-barcoded 5' primer and a J-beta primer mix characterized a second PCR of about 7 to 12 cycles. TCRdb used MiXCR to reprocess the 5' RACE reads, holding one entry per CDR3 protein. The repertoire holds about 580,000 distinct CDR3 sequences, around 50% seen once, with around 23% in the top ten. Looked up from germline, CDR1 is DFQATT and CDR2 is SNEGSKA (reference sequence). The ends were cut back, 5 bases at V and 1 base at J, with 7 bases in the middle. The CDR3 totals 12 residues. For this clonotype: Its antigen is still unknown.

Overall study results and limits: CMV status of donors was not determined, possibly confounding expanded clonotype changes. Aged donors had fewer naive CD4+ cells and lower diversity than long-lived donors.

The chain has TRBV20-1 and TRBJ2-3, with D unresolved. The sample taken for sequencing was blood. The sequence was collected from a man older than 75 in good health. CDR3 coding DNA: TGCAGTGCTCGCTTAGGCACAGATACGCAGTATTTT. It is translated as CSARLGTDTQYF.